This passage covers 5 T cell receptor beta chains from one sample sequenced in a study of CDR3 diversity in severe acne. TCRdb itself ran the PCR reads through MiXCR, one entry per CDR3 protein. The sample yields about 84,000 distinct CDR3 sequences, roughly 51% seen once. Sequencing was performed on blood. These receptors were taken from a male donor in good health, without acne.

As for this clonotype: One end of the junction is discordant with germline, which a read error may explain. This chain uses TRBV7-3 with TRBJ2-6; the D is unclear. The CDR3 is 12 amino acids. In germline, CDR1 is SGHTA, CDR2 FQGTGA. CDR3 nucleotide sequence: TGTGCCAGCAGCTCCCTGGTGAACACTGAAGCTTTC. Amino acids: CASSSLVNTEAF.

The chain combines TRBV24-1 with TRBJ1-4; 12 bases map to TRBD1. Losses at the gene ends were 2 bases for V and 8 bases for J; bases not matched to a gene: 11. The CDR3 is 18 residues long. From germline, CDR1 is KGHDR and CDR2 SFDVKD. In DNA form, the CDR3 reads TGTGCCACCAGTGATTCCACTCCGAGGGACAGGGGGCACGAAAAACTGTTTTTT. It is translated as CATSDSTPRDRGHEKLFF.

The rearrangement uses TRBV9 and TRBJ1-2, with a possible D match to TRBD1 (6 bases). This CDR3 has 15 residues. Deletions cut 0 bases from V and 6 bases from J, with 15 bases between. The germline CDR1 and CDR2 sequences are SGDLS and YYNGEE. The CDR3 DNA reads as TGTGCCAGCAGCGTAGCTAGCGGAGGGGGACATGGCTACACCTTC. Protein sequence: CASSVASGGGHGYTF.

This clonotype was observed a few times. This chain uses TRBV2 with TRBJ1-2; 9 bases are shared with TRBD1. The CDR3 runs to 16 residues. J gave up 8 bases and V 6 bases, and 16 bases lay outside the gene matches. The germline gives CDR1 SNHLY, CDR2 FYNNEI. The CDR3 loop reads CASSTNPGQGISGYTF. The CDR3 DNA reads as TGTGCCAGCAGCACTAACCCGGGACAGGGTATATCGGGCTACACCTTC.

This clonotype was seen only a few times. The chain employs TRBV5-6 and TRBJ1-1, with TRBD1 matching 11 bases. This CDR3 has 13 amino acids. V shed 7 bases, J shed 5 bases, and the junction held 4 bases outside the gene matches. The germline gives CDR1 SGHDT, CDR2 YYEEEE. The CDR3 DNA reads as TGTGCCAGCGAGGGACAGGGGGAAACTGAAGCTTTCTTT. As protein: CASEGQGETEAFF.